Listed below are T cell receptor beta chains from one sample, sequenced in a study of cytomegalovirus exposure and HLA in healthy donors. Libraries were prepared by immunoSEQ multiplex PCR; TCRdb keeps only in-frame clonotypes and omits some of them. The data show approximately 160,000 clones, with about 76% seen just once and roughly 7.5% held by the top ten. Sequenced material: PBMCs. The receptor source for this set is a male donor in good health and CMV-seropositive. Both conserved end residues are part of each CDR3. A D gene is named only where the DNA matches it firmly. The size field is filled for only some rows; it gives once, few, many or a size class.

V gene	clone size	D gene	J gene	CDR3 DNA	CDR3 protein
TRBV7-8	-	TRBD1	TRBJ2-5	TGTGCCAGCAGCTTTGATCTGGAGACAGGGGAGGACCAAGAGACCCAGTACTTC	CASSFDLETGEDQETQYF
TRBV27	-	TRBD1	TRBJ2-7	TGTGCCAGCAGTCCGCTGGGGTCCAGGGGGCCGTACGAGCAGTACTTC	CASSPLGSRGPYEQYF
TRBV21-1	-	-	TRBJ2-5	TGTGCCAGCAGCCCCCTCCTGTCCTTTGGTTCCGGAGAGACCCAGTACTTC	CASSPLLSFGSGETQYF
TRBV19	-	TRBD1	TRBJ2-3	TGTGCCAGTAGACCCCTTAGCGGGACAGGGGACACAGATACGCAGTATTTT	CASRPLSGTGDTDTQYF
TRBV2	-	TRBD1	TRBJ1-5	TGTGCCAGCAGCGACAGGGGAGACGATCAGCCCCAGCATTTT	CASSDRGDDQPQHF
TRBV6-5	few	-	TRBJ2-3	TGTGCCAGCAGTTACTCAGCTAGAGAGGCAGATACGCAGTATTTT	CASSYSAREADTQYF
TRBV9	-	-	TRBJ1-1	TGTGCCAGCAGCGCTGGGGGAGGGTTCTCCCGCGGAGCTTTCTTT	CASSAGGGFSRGAFF
TRBV7-8	-	-	TRBJ2-2	TGTGCCAGCAGACAGTGGTCCACCGGGGAGCTGTTTTTT	CASRQWSTGELFF
TRBV6-5	-	-	TRBJ2-7	TGTGCCAGCACCGCGACAGGCACTGGAGAGCAGTACTTC	CASTATGTGEQYF
TRBV5-1	-	-	TRBJ1-6	TGCGCCAGCAGCTCGGTCAGTACCTCCACGCGGGATAATTCACCCCTCCACTTT	CASSSVSTSTRDNSPLHF
TRBV11-3	few	TRBD2	TRBJ2-1	TGTGCCAGCAGTCCGGGGGGGCCCAGGTGGGATGAGCAGTTCTTC	CASSPGGPRWDEQFF
TRBV4-2	-	-	TRBJ2-3	TGTGCCAGCAGCCAAGAGGGGGGGGCGAGCACAGATACGCAGTATTTT	CASSQEGGASTDTQYF
TRBV9	-	-	TRBJ1-2	TGTGCCAGCAGCGGGGGGCACAACCGTGGCTACACCTTC	CASSGGHNRGYTF
TRBV6-6	-	-	TRBJ1-2	TGTGCCAGCACCAAGGACAGCTATGGCTACACCTTC	CASTKDSYGYTF
TRBV12-5	-	TRBD2	TRBJ2-1	TGTGCTAGTGGTTTGCCCCAGGGGACTAGCGGTTACTACAATGAGCAGTTCTTC	CASGLPQGTSGYYNEQFF
TRBV19	-	TRBD1	TRBJ1-4	TGTGCCAGTAGTCAAGCCGGGACAGGAAATGAAAAACTGTTTTTT	CASSQAGTGNEKLFF
TRBV6-6	-	TRBD1	TRBJ2-3	TGTGCCAGCAGTTCCCAGCGGACAGGCCCAACAGATACGCAGTATTTT	CASSSQRTGPTDTQYF
TRBV5-1	-	-	TRBJ1-2	TGCGCCAGCAGCTTGGGAATTGGAGGGTTAAACTATGGCTACACCTTC	CASSLGIGGLNYGYTF
TRBV5-6	-	-	TRBJ1-2	TGTGCCAGCAGCTTGACAGCCTTCTATGGCTACACCTTC	CASSLTAFYGYTF
TRBV5-4	-	TRBD2	TRBJ2-3	TGTGCCAGCAGCTTGGATCGGACTAGCTTGGATACGCAGTATTTT	CASSLDRTSLDTQYF
TRBV27	-	-	TRBJ2-7	TGTGCCAGCCGGCCAGACTCTACTCCTGGGTACGAGCAGTACTTC	CASRPDSTPGYEQYF
TRBV4-2	-	-	TRBJ2-1	TGTGCCAGCAGCCAAGAGGGGCGGGGCCACTACAATGAGCAGTTCTTC	CASSQEGRGHYNEQFF
TRBV5-1	once	TRBD1	TRBJ2-1	TGCGCCAGCAGCTTGGCGAGAGGGGGCAACAATGAGCAGTTCTTC	CASSLARGGNNEQFF
TRBV5-1	-	TRBD2	TRBJ2-3	TGCGCCAGCAGCCCATACGGGGGGTATTCTAGCACAGATACGCAGTATTTT	CASSPYGGYSSTDTQYF
TRBV5-1	-	-	TRBJ1-1	TGCGCCAGCAGCCCCGAAGGGGGTGGGACTGAAGCTTTCTTT	CASSPEGGGTEAFF
TRBV2	few	TRBD2	TRBJ2-3	TGTGCCAGCAGTGGCGGTAGCGGGGGACCTAGCACAGATACGCAGTATTTT	CASSGGSGGPSTDTQYF
TRBV15	-	-	TRBJ1-4	TGTGCCACCAGCAGAGATATTGTGGGGAGCAAGGCTAATGAAAAACTGTTTTTT	CATSRDIVGSKANEKLFF
TRBV28	-	-	TRBJ1-6	TGTGCCAGCCTTAACTCCTATAATTCACCCCTCCACTTT	CASLNSYNSPLHF
TRBV27	-	TRBD1	TRBJ2-2	TGTGCCAGCAGGGGACAGTACACCGGGGAGCTGTTTTTT	CASRGQYTGELFF
TRBV5-4	few	-	TRBJ2-7	TGTGCCAGCAGCTTGGGGGGCCGCTCAGAGCAGTACTTC	CASSLGGRSEQYF
TRBV27	-	-	TRBJ1-5	TGTGCCAGCAGCTCAGGGACTACAGGGCTCCAGCCCCAGCATTTT	CASSSGTTGLQPQHF
TRBV7-2	-	-	TRBJ1-1	TGTGCCAGCAGCTCCAGCGTCGGCGGGAGAGGAGCTTTCTTT	CASSSSVGGRGAFF